The source of this T cell receptor gamma chain is a study of Vδ1+ human thymocytes. This clone was observed a handful of times. Its antigen remains unknown. The sample contains more than one DNA sequence encoding this CDR3. Alphabeta T cells were depleted, then CD3+ Vdelta1+ Vdelta2- thymocytes were FACS-sorted. Purity of the sorted Vdelta1+ thymocytes ranged from roughly 96% to 99.6%. This CDR3 is built from 12 residues. The V gene end was trimmed by 1 base and the J gene end by 7 bases; junction bases not matched to a gene: 4. CDR1 is EGSNGY and CDR2 is YDSYNSKV in the germline V gene. Sequences come from RNA converted to cDNA by reverse transcription. CDR3 amplicons came from multiplex PCR with pooled V-gene forward and constant-region reverse primers. TCRdb repeated clone calling on the multiplex PCR reads with CATT. The sample consists of tens of thousands of gamma-chain clones, 20% to 25% of them appearing once.

Study-wide results and caveats: Thymic TRG and TRD repertoires appeared highly polyclonal. Thymic delta-chain repertoires held approximately 20% Vdelta2 sequences and few Vdelta3, despite high sort purity.

This TCR was sampled from a girl under three years old who had congenital heart surgery. V and J are TRGV2 and TRGJ1 or TRGJ2. Sequencing was performed on Vdelta1+ gamma-delta thymocytes from the thymus. Indicated subset: FACS-sorted CD3+ TCRalphabeta- TCRVdelta1+ TCRVdelta2- thymocytes. As DNA, the CDR3 is TGTGCCACCTGGGACGGAGGGTATAAGAAACTCTTT. It is translated as CATWDGGYKKLF.